This record concerns one T cell receptor (beta chain) sequence. The antigen remains unidentified. These data belong to a study of OX40 agonist ivuxolimab in advanced cancers. As for the study in general: Patients assigned to dose escalation were diagnosed with hepatocellular carcinoma, melanoma, renal cell or head and neck cancer. Three patients, one with hepatocellular carcinoma and two with cutaneous melanoma, achieved partial responses. Study outcomes and limitations: On average, a greater number of expanded clones characterised CD8+ T cells relative to CD4+.

The CDR3 is made up of 15 amino acids. Germline CDR1 is SGHNT and CDR2 is YYREEE (reference sequence). J gave up 0 bases and V 3 bases, and 3 bases lay outside the gene matches. Some clones are missing from TCRdb's copy, which holds only in-frame ones; the method was immunoSEQ multiplex PCR. Among roughly 64,000 clones listed, around 91% were seen once. The chain joins TRBV5-4 to TRBJ1-3, with 7 positions matching TRBD1. The clonotype comes from an adult with an advanced solid tumor such as melanoma, head and neck, liver or kidney cancer. The starting material was CD4+ or CD8+ T cells sorted from blood, obtained in a trial of the OX40 agonist ivuxolimab. The CDR3 bases are TGTGCCAGCAGCTCGACAGGGACCTCTGGAAACACCATATATTTT. Residues: CASSSTGTSGNTIYF.